This T cell receptor beta chain was identified during a study of T cells in Graves' hyperthyroidism and ophthalmopathy. This clonotype was detected many times. Its specificity is unknown. The source material, RNA transcripts, was used to amplify TCR beta CDR3 regions. Initially, a first-round RT-PCR of the TCR CDR3 employed the HTBI primer set. TCRdb re-derived calls from the multiplex PCR reads in MiXCR, one entry per CDR3 protein. The sample carries 500,000 to 700,000 distinct CDR3 sequences, around 15% recorded once. Overall study results and limits: Classification by a 13 V-J model distinguished ophthalmopathy from stable hyperthyroidism. Blood also showed most of the thyroid clonotypes that were expanded above 0.001.

There are 13 residues in the CDR3. Germline V CDR1 and CDR2: SQVTM, ANQGSEA. V lost 5 bases to trimming and J lost 6 bases, with 15 bases between them. Source material: blood. The sequence was obtained from a woman in her late teens or twenties with Graves' hyperthyroidism. The genes are TRBV29-1 and TRBJ2-3, with TRBD2 as a possible D gene (6 bases). The CDR3 bases are TGCAGCGTTTCCAGTCTAGCGCCCGATACGCAGTATTTT. Translation gives CSVSSLAPDTQYF.